This TCR beta chain comes out of a study of OX40 agonist ivuxolimab in advanced cancers. This table comes from immunoSEQ multiplex PCR, and its TCRdb copy is limited to in-frame clones, with some not included. Of about 73,000 clones listed, around 89% were seen once; the top ten hold 10% to 11%. Germline CDR1 is SGHNT and CDR2 is YYREEE (reference sequence). This CDR3 region has 17 residues. Trimming cost V 4 bases and J 3 bases; bases outside gene matches: 10. The sample here was CD4+ or CD8+ T cells sorted from blood, taken in a trial of the OX40 agonist ivuxolimab. The chain is built from TRBV5-4 and TRBJ2-7; 13 nucleotides line up with TRBD2. The source of this sequence is an adult with an advanced solid tumor such as melanoma, head and neck, liver or kidney cancer. The DNA of the CDR3 is TGTGCCAGCAGCGCGGAGACTAGCGGGGGGTCCCGCTACGAGCAGTACTTC. Its protein product is CASSAETSGGSRYEQYF.